A selection of T cell receptor beta chains follows, all from one sample in a study of shared clonotypes between healthy human individuals. TCRdb's table, derived via immunoSEQ multiplex PCR, lists solely in-frame clones and lacks some. The table lists roughly 490,000 clones, 70% to 80% of them singletons. The sample consisted of PBMCs. The receptors come from a woman in her thirties or forties in good health. Some clones in this sample may be carry-over from other donors' samples. Both conserved end residues are part of each CDR3. The order of the fields is J gene, V gene, CDR3 protein.

>TRBJ1-1|TRBV29-1
CSVAGGWAMNTETFF
>TRBJ1-2|TRBV25-1
CASSDPGTGSYGYTF
>TRBJ2-3|TRBV5-1
CASSTEGRATDTQYF
>TRBJ2-7|TRBV7-9
CASSNTNARYEQYF
>TRBJ2-5|TRBV28
CASSLGTWEETQYF
>TRBJ1-1|TRBV5-6
CASSLRQVNTEAFF
>TRBJ2-5|TRBV5-1
CTSSLGLAGEETQYF
>TRBJ1-2|TRBV7-3
CASSLKVGQGALNYGYTF
>TRBJ2-1|TRBV11-3
CASSSRTGSSYNEQFF
>TRBJ2-7|TRBV6-1
CASSGILAGGEQYF
>TRBJ1-2|TRBV5-1
CASRARDRGYGYTF
>TRBJ2-2|TRBV28
CASSLWQANTGELFF
>TRBJ1-2|TRBV5-6
CASSLDRIYYGYTF
>TRBJ1-1|TRBV7-9
CASSLETGGEAFF
>TRBJ2-7|TRBV7-6
CASSLGGEEDEQYF
>NA|TRBV6-1
CASSLYSGEYNEQFF
>TRBJ2-7|TRBV28
CASTPGGSKYEQYF
>TRBJ1-2|TRBV20-1
CSAARGLGYTF
>TRBJ2-1|TRBV15
CATSRDLAGGPGEQFF
>TRBJ2-1|TRBV5-6
CASSLNNEQFF
>TRBJ2-3|TRBV7-2
CASSLDGNTDTQYF
>TRBJ1-1|TRBV30
CAFGDRGLSTEAFF
>TRBJ2-3|TRBV23-1
CASRESRTGQGDTDTQYF
>TRBJ2-1|TRBV2
CASSERTSPENEQFF
>TRBJ2-5|TRBV10-2
CASSASGVQETQYF
>TRBJ2-2|TRBV7-9
CASSQLAAPTGELFF
>TRBJ1-1|TRBV7-2
CASSRDRNTEAFF
>TRBJ2-3|TRBV5-1
CASRPGQVTDTQYF
>TRBJ1-1|TRBV2
CASSKRAGTSNTEAFF
>TRBJ2-1|TRBV10-3
CAIQTELGTGDNEQFF
>TRBJ1-2|TRBV10-3
CAITPDLNYGNTF
>TRBJ2-1|TRBV5-5
CASSRTSGNNEQFF
>TRBJ1-5|TRBV6-5
CASSYSRGDQPQHF
>TRBJ2-1|TRBV14
CASSRSGLAGGNEQFF
>TRBJ2-5|TRBV18
CASSPFAALAGMRETQYF
>TRBJ2-2|TRBV30
CAWSVGGQLFF
>TRBJ2-6|TRBV30
CAWVLSFSGANVLTF
>TRBJ2-3|TRBV7-9
CASRGQSQLGTDTQYF
>TRBJ2-7|TRBV4-1
CASSQGADGAHYEQYF
>TRBJ2-1|TRBV20-1
CSARDGGEQFF
>TRBJ1-4|TRBV19
CATRGQGITTNEKLFF
>TRBJ2-1|TRBV30
CAWSRGLAGLYNEQFF